This T cell receptor beta chain was retrieved from a study of T cell responses to AZD1222 COVID-19 vaccine. Study results and caveats: White British ancestry dominated among donors, who included more females, and clonal diversity was possibly underestimated. Spike-spanning, vaccine-associated CD4 TCRs were dominant at 160-218 and 743-854. Spike-specific TCR breadth and depth rose after two AZD1222 doses. At baseline, seropositivity was found in only a handful of AZD1222 recipients.

About this clone: The antigen remains unidentified.

The germline gives CDR1 SGHRS, CDR2 YFSETQ. The CDR3 is made up of 14 amino acids. The ends lost 2 bases at V and 5 bases at J; junction bases unmatched: 5. TCRdb's copy holds only in-frame clones and misses some; the assay was immunoSEQ multiplex PCR. The data contain 65,000 to 80,000 clones, roughly 85% of them seen just once; the ten biggest clones take up roughly 1.3%. The J gene is TRBJ2-7, the V gene TRBV5-1, with 9 bases aligning to TRBD1. The sequencing here drew on peripheral blood, taken 28 days after the second AZD1222 dose. The receptor comes from an adult who received the AZD1222 COVID-19 vaccine. For the CDR3, the DNA is TGCGCCAGCAGCTTAACCGGGACAGGGAACGAGCAGTACTTC. Its protein product is CASSLTGTGNEQYF.